The clone carrying this T cell receptor beta chain was detected a few times. Its antigen is undetermined. The data originate from a study of blood T cells in healthy people across ages. Findings and limits, study-wide: The lack of PBMC sorting stopped any conclusive naive versus antigen-experienced comparison.

This CDR3 has 16 amino acids. Germline V CDR1 and CDR2: MNHEY, SVGEGT. Losses at the gene ends were 4 bases for V and 5 bases for J; bases not matched to a gene: 5. A second PCR of about 6 to 12 cycles used a sample-barcoded 5' primer and a J-beta primer mix. TCRdb redid the calling of the 5' RACE reads with MiXCR, one entry per CDR3 protein. The table lists about 800,000 distinct CDR3 sequences, around 25% of them singletons. These data were also reused for a study on T cells of mothers and their children.

The sequenced material came from blood. The chain uses TRBV6-2 or TRBV6-3 and TRBJ2-2; 12 bases line up with TRBD2. The sequence was collected from a boy between 5 and 17 years old in good health. This CDR3 reads CASSSLAGGRTGELFF. CDR3 sequence (DNA): TGTGCCAGCAGTTCACTAGCGGGAGGCAGGACCGGGGAGCTGTTTTTT.